One sample yielded the 25 T cell receptor beta chains listed below, sequenced in a study of control samples from healthy donors and cancer patients. Assay: immunoSEQ multiplex PCR; the TCRdb copy retains only in-frame clones and omits some. The data hold roughly 170,000 clones, with about nine tenths observed a single time. Material for sequencing was blood. The source is a woman in her thirties or forties in good health.

The V call is TRBV2, the J call TRBJ2-1; D possibly corresponds to TRBD1 (6 bases). The length of the CDR3 is 12 residues. V dropped 5 bases and J dropped 7 bases, with 9 bases sitting between them. Per germline, CDR1 SNHLY and CDR2 FYNNEI. The CDR3, as DNA: TGTGCCAGCAGTACACAGGGAAATGAGCAGTTCTTC. It specifies CASSTQGNEQFF.

This clone was observed a single time. The V call is TRBV20-1, the J call TRBJ1-5; D call uncertain. Germline V lookup: CDR1 DFQATT, CDR2 SNEGSKA (reference sequence). There are 14 residues in the CDR3. V lost 4 bases to trimming and J lost 2 bases, with 12 bases between them. CDR3 bases: TGCAGTGCTACTGAGCTCCAGGGCAATCAGCCCCAGCATTTT. It is translated as CSATELQGNQPQHF.

The J gene is TRBJ2-1, the V gene TRBV12-3 or TRBV12-4; D gene uncertain. The CDR3 contains 13 residues. Trimming left V 6 bases short and J 4 bases short, with 10 bases between. The CDR3 region is CASSPGPYNEQFF. As DNA, the CDR3 is TGTGCCAGCAGCCCCGGGCCTTACAATGAGCAGTTCTTC.

This sequence joins TRBV2 and TRBJ1-1; 9 nucleotides match TRBD1. Germline CDR1 SNHLY, CDR2 FYNNEI. The CDR3 contains 16 residues. J gave up 1 base and V 2 bases, and 5 bases lay outside the gene matches. DNA of the CDR3: TGTGCCAGCAGTGAATGGGACAGGGTAACGAACACTGAAGCTTTCTTT. Protein: CASSEWDRVTNTEAFF.

This clone has a handful of counts. The chain is built from TRBV6-2 or TRBV6-3 and TRBJ1-5; no reliable D call. CDR3 length: 15 amino acids. Trimming removed 6 bases from V and 0 bases from J, with 12 bases in between. Germline V lookup: CDR1 MNHEY, CDR2 SVGEGT. The CDR3 spells CASSQYSYSNQPQHF. The CDR3 DNA sequence: TGTGCCAGCAGCCAATACAGTTATAGCAATCAGCCCCAGCATTTT.

This CDR3 is CASSQSPGGTEAFF. CDR3 bases: TGCGCCAGCAGTCAATCCCCGGGGGGCACCGAAGCTTTCTTT. This chain uses TRBV23-1 with TRBJ1-1; maybe TRBD1 (6 bases). TRBV23-1 counts as an open reading frame of uncertain function. The CDR3 has 14 amino acids. Deletions cut 0 bases from V and 8 bases from J, with 13 bases between.

The V and J genes are TRBV2 and TRBJ2-5; D uncertain. Looked up from germline, CDR1 is SNHLY and CDR2 is FYNNEI. The CDR3 has 15 residues. Trimming shortened V by 1 base and J by 5 bases, and 14 bases separated the two germline ends. The CDR3 sequence is CASSEDARSGETQYF. Written as DNA, the CDR3 is TGTGCCAGCAGTGAAGATGCCAGATCTGGGGAGACCCAGTACTTC.

The V gene is TRBV6-1, the J gene TRBJ1-1, with 9 bases matching TRBD1. Germline CDR1 and CDR2: MNHNS and SASEGT. The CDR3 is made up of 14 amino acids. The junction had 4 bases not matched to a gene; V was cut back by 6 bases and J by 2 bases. The CDR3: CASRGTGGNTEAFF. CDR3 DNA: TGTGCCAGCAGGGGTACAGGGGGCAACACTGAAGCTTTCTTT.

The rearrangement links TRBV5-1 to TRBJ2-1; no firm D call. Germline CDR1 is SGHRS and CDR2 is YFSETQ. Trimming took 1 base from V and 6 from J, leaving 11 bases between them. This CDR3 is 14 amino acids long. The CDR3 sequence: CASSLQRSANEQFF. CDR3 DNA sequence: TGCGCCAGCAGCTTGCAGCGATCGGCCAATGAGCAGTTCTTC. The full variable domain, completed using reference TRBV5-1 and TRBJ2-1, is KAGVTQTPRYLIKTRGQQVTLSCSPISGHRSVSWYQQTPGQGLQFLFEYFSETQRNKGNFPGRFSGRQFSNSRSEMNVSTLELGDSALYLCASSLQRSANEQFFGPGTRLTVL.

The chain combines TRBV2 with TRBJ2-5, with no clear D. CDR1 and CDR2 (germline): SNHLY, FYNNEI. CDR3 length: 14 residues. V lost 2 bases, J lost 1 base, and 8 bases lay in between. The CDR3 DNA sequence: TGTGCCAGCAGTGAAAGCGACGTCCAAGAGACCCAGTACTTC. Amino acid sequence: CASSESDVQETQYF.

This rearrangement joins TRBV5-1 to TRBJ1-3; weak D call: TRBD1 (5 bases). Trimming removed 8 bases from V and 3 bases from J, with 21 bases in between. Germline CDR1 and CDR2: SGHRS and YFSETQ. The CDR3 loop spans 16 amino acids. CDR3 DNA: TGCGCCAGACGGAAAAGGAAAGGGGCGGTTGGAAACACCATATATTTT. As protein: CARRKRKGAVGNTIYF.

The chain employs TRBV6-4 and TRBJ1-1, with a possible D match to TRBD1 (5 bases). V lost 0 bases and J 4 bases, leaving 12 bases between the germline ends. The CDR3 covers 15 residues. From germline, CDR1 is MRHNA and CDR2 SNTAGT. CDR3 nucleotides: TGTGCCAGCAGTGACTCGCAGGGAGGACGCACTGAAGCTTTCTTT. This sequence encodes CASSDSQGGRTEAFF.

This rearrangement joins TRBV10-3 to TRBJ2-1, with TRBD1 matching 8 bases. Germline V CDR1 and CDR2: ENHRY, SYGVKD. The CDR3 is 14 residues long. J gave up 4 bases and V 7 bases, and 6 bases lay outside the gene matches. In nucleotides, the CDR3 is TGTGCCATCAATCCCGACAGGGGTTACAATGAGCAGTTCTTC. Residues: CAINPDRGYNEQFF.

This sequence joins TRBV3-1 (or the pseudogene TRBV3-2) and TRBJ2-5, with 7 bases fitting TRBD2. V shed 0 bases, J shed 13 bases, and the junction held 11 bases outside the gene matches. The CDR3 covers 14 residues. Germline CDR1 and CDR2: LGHDT and YNNKEL (reference sequence). The CDR3 spells CASSQDLGGTGRYF. The CDR3 nucleotides are TGTGCCAGCAGCCAAGATCTGGGGGGGACGGGTCGGTACTTC.

This sequence joins TRBV2 and TRBJ1-5; no definite D call. The germline V gene encodes CDR1 SNHLY and CDR2 FYNNEI. The germline V and J ends were trimmed by 5 bases and 2 bases, with 13 bases remaining between them. The CDR3 runs to 15 residues. CDR3 in DNA: TGTGCCAGCAGTACAGTGAAGCAGGGCAATCAGCCCCAGCATTTT. Translating it yields CASSTVKQGNQPQHF.

In its sample, this clone was seen once. The rearrangement uses TRBV5-3 and TRBJ1-6; D remains ambiguous. TRBV5-3 is an ORF; its function is uncertain. This CDR3 region has 17 residues. Trimming pared 4 bases from V and 0 bases from J, leaving 14 bases between. CDR3: CARSAVPISSYNSPLHF. The CDR3 DNA sequence: TGTGCCAGAAGCGCTGTCCCCATTAGCTCCTATAATTCACCCCTCCACTTT.

CDR3 sequence (DNA): TGTGCCAGCAGGCAGGATGGCTACACCTTC. This translates into CASRQDGYTF. The rearrangement uses TRBV6-5 and TRBJ1-2; D not certain. This CDR3 is 10 amino acids long. Germline V CDR1 and CDR2: MNHEY, SVGAGI. V lost 6 bases and J lost 6, with 5 bases in between.

The chain is built from TRBV12-3 or TRBV12-4 and TRBJ2-7; TRBD2 is a possible D gene (5 bases). The CDR3 contains 13 residues. V was pared by 8 bases and J by 3 bases, with 14 bases between. CDR3 coding DNA: TGTGCCAGCCGTAGTACGGGGAACTACGAGCAGTACTTC. Translated, it gives CASRSTGNYEQYF.

The chain carries TRBV6-5 and TRBJ1-2; D possibly corresponds to TRBD1 (5 bases). V lost 0 bases, J lost 4 bases, and 15 bases lay in between. This CDR3 comprises 16 residues. CDR1 and CDR2 from the germline V gene are MNHEY and SVGAGI. CDR3 in amino acids: CASSYSRVSLGYGYTF. The CDR3 bases are TGTGCCAGCAGTTACTCCAGGGTTAGTCTCGGCTATGGCTACACCTTC.

V is TRBV21-1 and J is TRBJ2-4; the listed D gene, TRBD2, was not tested against the DNA. TRBV21-1 is a documented pseudogene. CDR3 length: 16 residues. Written as DNA, the CDR3 is TGTGCCAGCAGCCGGCGACTAGCGGGGGGGCGTTACATTCAGTACTTC. This translates into CASSRRLAGGRYIQYF.

V and J are TRBV5-5 and TRBJ1-2; possibly TRBD1 for D (6 bases). CDR3 length equals 17 residues. Trimming left V 4 bases short and J 1 base short, with 20 bases between. Germline CDR1 and CDR2: SGHKS and YYEKEE (reference sequence). DNA of the CDR3: TGTGCCAGCAGCCCCACCGGGACAAACATACTTAACTATGGCTACACCTTC. Its translation is CASSPTGTNILNYGYTF. Filled out from reference TRBV5-5 and TRBJ1-2, the complete variable domain reads DAGVTQSPTHLIKTRGQQVTLRCSPISGHKSVSWYQQVLGQGPQFIFQYYEKEERGRGNFPDRFSARQFPNYSSELNVNALLLGDSALYLCASSPTGTNILNYGYTFGSGTRLTVV.

Of note for this clone: The identical CDR3 is also encoded by other nucleotide sequences in the sample. The chain recombines TRBV4-2 with TRBJ2-3, with 9 positions matching TRBD2. The CDR3 consists of 15 residues. With 0 bases clipped from V and 4 bases from J, the junction kept 2 bases outside the gene matches. Germline V gives CDR1 LGHNA, CDR2 YNFKEQ. In DNA form, the CDR3 reads TGTGCCAGCAGCCAAGAGCGGGGGGGCGCAGATACGCAGTATTTT. This sequence encodes CASSQERGGADTQYF.

The rearrangement joins TRBV13 to TRBJ2-7; TRBD2 matches at 11 bases. With V trimmed by 2 bases and J by 3 bases, 0 bases remained unmatched. Germline V gives CDR1 PRHDT, CDR2 FYEKMQ (reference sequence). The CDR3 covers 14 residues. CDR3 amino acids: CASSLTSGGYEQYF. CDR3 nucleotide sequence: TGTGCCAGCAGCTTAACTAGCGGGGGCTACGAGCAGTACTTC.

J is TRBJ2-3 and V is TRBV5-1; 7 bases align to TRBD2. The CDR3 extends over 16 amino acids. Germline V CDR1 and CDR2: SGHRS, YFSETQ. V trimming: 1 base; J trimming: 1 base; junction bases outside the gene matches: 6. This chain's CDR3 is CASSLWASGGTDTQYF. The CDR3 DNA is TGCGCCAGCAGCTTGTGGGCTAGCGGAGGCACAGATACGCAGTATTTT.

This clone was observed once. The chain couples TRBV10-3 to TRBJ2-2; 8 positions agree with TRBD1. Trimming at V came to 1 base and at J to 6 bases, leaving 4 bases not matched to a gene. The CDR3 runs 15 residues. Germline V gene lookup returns CDR1 ENHRY and CDR2 SYGVKD. This CDR3 is CAISEFQGAAGELFF. DNA for the CDR3: TGTGCCATCAGTGAGTTTCAGGGGGCCGCCGGGGAGCTGTTTTTT.